The sequence of this TCR beta chain was determined in a study of shared clonotypes between healthy human individuals. Study background: There were three CD4 naive, three CD4 memory, two CD8 naive and one CD8 memory plates per donor. General study results and limits: Generation probability values for non-shared clonotypes were lower than those for clonotypes shared by all four donors. Enrolling few donors narrowed the genetic and exposure-history diversity that was represented.

Measured with immunoSEQ multiplex PCR; TCRdb has only the in-frame clones, and not every one. Among roughly 2.5 million clones listed, 90% to 95% were seen once. A word on this clone: The target antigen is unknown.

Germline trimming cut 4 bases from V and 0 bases from J; bases unmatched to any gene: 9. Germline CDR1 is SGHRS and CDR2 is YFSETQ. This CDR3 spans 17 amino acids. The sequenced material came from naive CD4+ T cells sorted from blood. The subset was: CD45RA+ positively selected. The TCR was taken from a young man in good health. V and J are TRBV5-1 and TRBJ2-1; 8 bases align to TRBD1. CDR3 residues: CASSPDLRGLSYNEQFF. The CDR3 DNA follows: TGCGCCAGCAGCCCTGATCTCAGGGGGCTCTCCTACAATGAGCAGTTCTTC. The full variable domain, with the rest looked up from reference TRBV5-1 and TRBJ2-1, is KAGVTQTPRYLIKTRGQQVTLSCSPISGHRSVSWYQQTPGQGLQFLFEYFSETQRNKGNFPGRFSGRQFSNSRSEMNVSTLELGDSALYLCASSPDLRGLSYNEQFFGPGTRLTVL.